Detailed here is one T cell receptor (beta chain). This sample was included in a study of blood T cell repertoires in COVID-19. This CDR3 spans 16 amino acids. Germline values: CDR1 LNHDA, CDR2 SQIVND (reference sequence). The germline V and J ends were trimmed by 9 bases and 1 base, with 18 bases remaining between them. Method: immunoSEQ multiplex PCR; TCRdb's copy keeps in-frame clones and lacks some. The table shows 250,000 or so clones, with roughly 90% occurring only once. V is TRBV19 and J is TRBJ2-2; D may be TRBD1 (7 bases). Sequenced: peripheral blood. The source of this sequence is a woman in her 30s with active or convalescent COVID-19. CDR3: CASTNRGGENTGELFF. For the CDR3, the DNA is TGTGCCAGCACGAACAGGGGCGGGGAGAACACCGGGGAGCTGTTTTTT.